What follows are 22 T cell receptor beta chains derived from one specimen sequenced in a study of OX40 agonist ivuxolimab in advanced cancers. Using immunoSEQ multiplex PCR, the repertoire was profiled, and TCRdb retains in-frame clones only, with some absent. Among about 50,000 clones listed, 80% to 85% were seen once. Source: CD4+ or CD8+ T cells sorted from blood, taken in a trial of the OX40 agonist ivuxolimab. These receptors were collected from an adult with an advanced solid tumor such as melanoma, head and neck, liver or kidney cancer.

The gene calls are TRBV27 and TRBJ2-2, with 7 bases aligning to TRBD2. Germline V gene lookup returns CDR1 MNHEY and CDR2 SMNVEV (reference sequence). V was pared by 5 bases and J by 7 bases, with 13 bases of the junction left unmatched. This CDR3 has 16 amino acids. CDR3 in DNA: TGTGCCAGCAGTAGGTGGGAGGCGGGAGACAACGGGGAGCTGTTTTTT. Translated: CASSRWEAGDNGELFF.

The rearrangement joins TRBV5-1 to TRBJ2-3; 10 bases match TRBD1. This CDR3 contains 17 residues. Trimming cost V 2 bases and J 4 bases; bases outside gene matches: 10. The germline CDR1 and CDR2 sequences are SGHRS and YFSETQ. The CDR3 coding sequence is TGCGCCAGCAGCTTCGAGACAGGGGGCTTGGGGGCAGATACGCAGTATTTT. It is translated as CASSFETGGLGADTQYF.

The chain couples TRBV30 to TRBJ2-5, with 10 positions matching TRBD1. The V gene end was trimmed by 5 bases and the J gene end by 1 base; junction bases not matched to a gene: 4. CDR3 length: 14 amino acids. Germline V lookup: CDR1 GTSNPN, CDR2 SVGIG (reference sequence). For the CDR3, the DNA is TGTGCCTGGGACAGGGGGCCTAGCCAAGAGACCCAGTACTTC. This encodes CAWDRGPSQETQYF.

The chain combines TRBV14 with TRBJ2-7, with 9 bases fitting TRBD2. Germline values: CDR1 SGHDN, CDR2 FVKESK. The CDR3 extends over 16 amino acids. V gave up 3 bases and J gave up 7 bases; unmatched junction bases: 13. The CDR3 loop is CASSQLAGLVIGEQYF. CDR3 in DNA: TGTGCCAGCAGCCAGCTAGCGGGGCTCGTAATAGGGGAGCAGTACTTC. Together with reference TRBV14 and TRBJ2-7, the CDR3 gives the full variable domain: EAGVTQFPSHSVIEKGQTVTLRCDPISGHDNLYWYRRVMGKEIKFLLHFVKESKQDESGMPNNRFLAERTGGTYSTLKVQPAELEDSGVYFCASSQLAGLVIGEQYFGPGTRLTVT.

The CDR3: CASSLDATSGANEQFF. For the CDR3, the DNA is TGTGCCAGCAGCTTAGATGCTACTAGCGGGGCCAATGAGCAGTTCTTC. The chain couples TRBV11-3 to TRBJ2-1, with 10 bases that match TRBD2. The trim removed 0 bases at V and 6 bases at J, leaving 5 bases unmatched. This CDR3 is built from 16 residues. Germline values: CDR1 SGHNT, CDR2 YENEEA.

The genes are TRBV7-8 and TRBJ2-1; the match to TRBD2 covers 11 bases. This CDR3 has 16 amino acids. Trimming removed 5 bases from V and 3 bases from J; junction bases left unmatched: 6. Per germline, CDR1 SGHVS and CDR2 FQNEAQ. The CDR3 region has the DNA TGTGCCAGCAGCCCCGCCGGGACTAGCGGCTACAATGAGCAGTTCTTC. It encodes CASSPAGTSGYNEQFF.

The chain has TRBV20-1 and TRBJ2-3; no firm D call. V dropped 5 bases and J dropped 2 bases, with 5 bases sitting between them. The CDR3 has 11 residues. Germline values: CDR1 DFQATT, CDR2 SNEGSKA (reference sequence). CDR3: CSADTTDTQYF. In DNA, the CDR3 is TGCAGTGCTGACACCACAGATACGCAGTATTTT.

The rearrangement links TRBV25-1 to TRBJ2-1; 9 bases agree with TRBD1. CDR1 MGHDK and CDR2 SYGVNS come from the germline V gene. The CDR3 is 13 amino acids. J gave up 7 bases and V 6 bases, and 4 bases lay outside the gene matches. CDR3 in amino acids: CASSGTGNNEQFF. CDR3 DNA: TGTGCCAGCAGCGGGACAGGGAATAATGAGCAGTTCTTC.

The chain couples TRBV13 to TRBJ2-1; perhaps D is TRBD1 or TRBD2 (7 bases each). The CDR3 sequence is 16 residues long. The ends were cut back, 3 bases at V and 8 bases at J, with 20 bases in the middle. The V gene's germline CDR1 is PRHDT and CDR2 FYEKMQ (reference sequence). This CDR3 reads CASSFDTGEGLDEQFF. The DNA of the CDR3 is TGTGCCAGCAGCTTCGATACAGGGGAGGGGTTGGATGAGCAGTTCTTC.

This chain uses TRBV7-9 with TRBJ1-6; possible D gene TRBD1, 6 bases. Trimming shortened V by 5 bases and J by 12 bases, and 11 bases separated the two germline ends. This CDR3 is 12 amino acids long. Germline values: CDR1 SEHNR, CDR2 FQNEAQ (reference sequence). The CDR3 nucleotides read TGTGCCAGCAGCCGACAGGCTGGACCCCTCCACTTT. Translation gives CASSRQAGPLHF.

This clone was seen a single time. The chain uses TRBV19 and TRBJ1-1, with 7 bases lining up with TRBD1. Trimming at V came to 5 bases and at J to 6 bases, leaving 12 bases not matched to a gene. This CDR3 has 15 residues. Germline V CDR1 and CDR2: LNHDA, SQIVND (reference sequence). The CDR3: CASSVTGLRLAEAFF. CDR3 nucleotides: TGTGCCAGTAGTGTGACAGGGCTAAGACTGGCTGAAGCTTTCTTT.

V is TRBV7-2 and J is TRBJ1-5; 8 nucleotides line up with TRBD1. The CDR3 spans 15 residues. The junction had 3 bases not matched to a gene; V was cut back by 1 base and J by 4 bases. Per the germline V gene, CDR1 is SGHTA and CDR2 is FQGNSA. CDR3 DNA: TGTGCCAGCAGCTTAGAACGGACAGGGAATCAGCCCCAGCATTTT. Protein product: CASSLERTGNQPQHF.

This chain connects TRBV29-1 to TRBJ2-3, with 10 nucleotides matching TRBD2. CDR3 length: 14 residues. Per germline, CDR1 SQVTM and CDR2 ANQGSEA. The junction had 8 bases not matched to a gene; V was cut back by 7 bases and J by 4 bases. The CDR3 DNA sequence: TGCAGCGCAGACAGCGGGAGGGCCGCAGATACGCAGTATTTT. This gives the protein CSADSGRAADTQYF.

This chain uses TRBV7-9 with TRBJ2-2, with D hard to call. Deletions cut 4 bases from V and 6 bases from J, with 15 bases between. The germline CDR1 and CDR2 sequences are SEHNR and FQNEAQ (reference sequence). The CDR3 runs to 15 residues. Here the CDR3 DNA reads TGTGCCAGCAGCTACTTCATCGGGTTTGCCGGGGAGCTGTTTTTT. It specifies CASSYFIGFAGELFF.

This rearrangement joins TRBV5-1 to TRBJ2-6; 9 bases map to TRBD1. This CDR3 has 19 residues. Germline V gene data show CDR1 as SGHRS and CDR2 as YFSETQ. The V segment lost 2 bases and the J segment 0 bases; nucleotides outside the gene matches: 9. This chain's CDR3 is CASSLGTGSRASGANVLTF. The CDR3 DNA reads as TGCGCCAGCAGCTTAGGGACAGGGAGCCGGGCCTCTGGGGCCAACGTCCTGACTTTC.

V and J are TRBV6-1 and TRBJ1-1; D not resolved. Germline CDR1 MNHNS, CDR2 SASEGT. V lost 1 base and J lost 7, with 4 bases in between. The CDR3 is 11 amino acids. In DNA, the CDR3 is TGTGCCAGCAGTGAAGTGAGTGAAGCTTTCTTT. This translates into CASSEVSEAFF.

J is TRBJ2-4 and V is TRBV2; 10 nucleotides align to TRBD2. V was clipped by 1 base and J by 1 base; unmatched bases: 10. The length of the CDR3 is 19 residues. From germline, CDR1 is SNHLY and CDR2 FYNNEI. In DNA form, the CDR3 reads TGTGCCAGCAGTGAAGGGGGACTAGCGACCATCGGGGCCAAAAACATTCAGTACTTC. This gives the protein CASSEGGLATIGAKNIQYF.

Only one count was recorded for this clone. The genes are TRBV6-5 and TRBJ2-7; D unresolved. Per the germline V gene, CDR1 is MNHEY and CDR2 is SVGAGI. The CDR3 extends over 14 amino acids. Deletions cut 0 bases from V and 3 bases from J, with 9 bases between. As DNA, the CDR3 is TGTGCCAGCAGTTACTCGATGGTACTCTACGAGCAGTACTTC. This encodes CASSYSMVLYEQYF.

This clone was observed once. This rearrangement joins TRBV2 to TRBJ2-2; D call uncertain. Germline V gene sequence: CDR1 SNHLY, CDR2 FYNNEI. Trimming removed 5 bases at V and 8 bases at J, with 12 bases between. CDR3 length: 13 residues. This chain's CDR3 is CASSQEASGELFF. DNA for the CDR3: TGTGCCAGCAGTCAGGAAGCTTCGGGGGAGCTGTTTTTT. Filled out from reference TRBV2 and TRBJ2-2, the complete variable domain reads EPEVTQTPSHQVTQMGQEVILRCVPISNHLYFYWYRQILGQKVEFLVSFYNNEISEKSEIFDDQFSVERPDGSNFTLKIRSTKLEDSAMYFCASSQEASGELFFGEGSRLTVL.

The rearrangement joins TRBV7-7 to TRBJ2-1, with TRBD1 identical over 11 bases. Germline CDR1 reads SSHAT; CDR2 reads FNYEAQ (reference sequence). V dropped 5 bases and J dropped 7; count of bases not matched to a gene: 4. This CDR3 has 14 residues. CDR3 DNA: TGTGCCAGCAGCGGGGGGACAGGGGGTAATGAGCAGTTCTTC. Protein sequence: CASSGGTGGNEQFF.

The V call is TRBV14, the J call TRBJ1-1, with TRBD1 as a possible D gene (5 bases). CDR3 length equals 14 residues. Germline V lookup: CDR1 SGHDN, CDR2 FVKESK. Trimming pared 1 base from V and 6 bases from J, leaving 12 bases between. CDR3 coding DNA: TGTGCCAGCAGCCAAGTTGCAGGGTTCGCTGAAGCTTTCTTT. Protein product: CASSQVAGFAEAFF.

The gene calls are TRBV6-6 and TRBJ2-5; D is possibly TRBD2 (5 bases). V was clipped by 2 bases and J by 5 bases, with 9 bases between them. Germline CDR1 and CDR2: MNHNY and SVGAGI (reference sequence). CDR3 length equals 13 residues. CDR3 in DNA: TGTGCCAGCAGTTACACTAGGCGGGAGACCCAGTACTTC. Its translation: CASSYTRRETQYF.